These T cell receptor beta chains were read from a single sample in a study of Graves' ophthalmopathy and Graves' hyperthyroidism. TCRdb ran MiXCR on the multiplex PCR reads and lists one entry per CDR3 protein. This table holds a few hundred thousand distinct CDR3 sequences, about two fifths found once. The sample was peripheral blood or thyroid tissue (not recorded which). The receptor set was obtained from an adult man with Graves' hyperthyroidism. The CDR3 runs from the conserved cysteine through the conserved F or W.

J gene	CDR3 length	V gene	CDR3 protein
TRBJ2-2	15	TRBV19	CASNPSGPNTGELFF
TRBJ2-7	16	TRBV7-6	CASSPSERTGTYEQYF
TRBJ1-4	16	TRBV5-5	CASSRPGTGSNEKLSF
TRBJ1-1	12	TRBV7-2	CASSSQGFEAFF
TRBJ1-2	13	TRBV29-1	CSVPIQGVGGYTF
TRBJ2-1	15	TRBV24-1	CATSDSRVLDNEQFF
TRBJ2-2	17	TRBV24-1	CATSDRTAGMGTGELFF
TRBJ1-5	16	TRBV19	CASSIGTGASNQPQHF
TRBJ2-5	14	TRBV7-2	CASSTGGRPETQYF
TRBJ2-6	15	TRBV19	CASSSGAAGANVLTF
TRBJ1-6	16	TRBV6-6	CASSYFQSSYNSPLHF
TRBJ2-5	11	TRBV7-9	CASSARGTQYF
TRBJ1-4	14	TRBV29-1	CSVGQGVSNEKLFF
TRBJ1-1	15	TRBV7-9	CASSLVRGADTEAFF
TRBJ2-2	13	TRBV29-1	CSVDRTVNGELFF
TRBJ1-2	15	TRBV2	CASSDALMGSYGYTF
TRBJ1-1	13	TRBV13	CAISGPGSTEAFF
TRBJ2-3	11	TRBV25-1	CASRVGTTQYF
TRBJ1-5	13	TRBV20-1	CSASRTELQPQHF
TRBJ1-6	15	TRBV7-2	CASSLAAGDRTPLHF
TRBJ1-1	12	TRBV30	CAWGTANTEAFF
TRBJ1-6	18	TRBV6-5	CASSYGSASSSYNSPLHF
TRBJ2-7	14	TRBV24-1	CATSEQGSSYEQYF
TRBJ2-5	15	TRBV19	CASRTNDRVQETQYF
TRBJ1-4	14	TRBV20-1	CSAGGSVESEKLFF
TRBJ1-6	16	TRBV20-1	CSAVPKTVIISSPLHF
TRBJ1-2	16	TRBV15	CATSRESSAGWYGDTF
TRBJ1-5	14	TRBV9	CASSRTGEGQPQHF